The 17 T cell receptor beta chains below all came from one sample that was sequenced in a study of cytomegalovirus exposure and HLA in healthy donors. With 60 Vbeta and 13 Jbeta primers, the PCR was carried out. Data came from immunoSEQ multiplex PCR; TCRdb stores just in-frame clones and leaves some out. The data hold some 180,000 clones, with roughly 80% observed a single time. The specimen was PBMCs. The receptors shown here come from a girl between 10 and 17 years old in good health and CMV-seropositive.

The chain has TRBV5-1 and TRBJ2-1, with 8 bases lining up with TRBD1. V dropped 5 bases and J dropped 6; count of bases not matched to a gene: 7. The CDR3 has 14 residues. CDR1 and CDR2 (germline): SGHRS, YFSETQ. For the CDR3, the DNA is TGCGCCAGCAGTTCCGGGACAGGTATCAATGAGCAGTTCTTC. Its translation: CASSSGTGINEQFF.

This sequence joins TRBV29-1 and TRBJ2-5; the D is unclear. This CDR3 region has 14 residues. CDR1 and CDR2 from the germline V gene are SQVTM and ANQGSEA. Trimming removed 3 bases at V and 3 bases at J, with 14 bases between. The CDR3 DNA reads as TGCAGCGTTGATATTCCCCACGGAGAAGAGACCCAGTACTTC. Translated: CSVDIPHGEETQYF.

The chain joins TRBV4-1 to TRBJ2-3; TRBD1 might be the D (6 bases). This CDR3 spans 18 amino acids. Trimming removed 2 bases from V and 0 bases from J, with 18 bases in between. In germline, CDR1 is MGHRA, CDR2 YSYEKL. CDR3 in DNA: TGCGCCAGCAGCCAATTCACCGAGGGGGTGCCTAGCACAGATACGCAGTATTTT. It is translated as CASSQFTEGVPSTDTQYF.

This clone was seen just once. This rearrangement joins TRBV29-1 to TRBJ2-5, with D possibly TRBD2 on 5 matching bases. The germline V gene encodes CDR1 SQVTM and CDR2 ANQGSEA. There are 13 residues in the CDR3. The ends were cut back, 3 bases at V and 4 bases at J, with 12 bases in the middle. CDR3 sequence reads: CSVDHGKPETQYF. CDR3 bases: TGCAGCGTTGATCACGGGAAGCCAGAGACCCAGTACTTC. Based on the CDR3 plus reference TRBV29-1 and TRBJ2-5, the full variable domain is SAVISQKPSRDICQRGTSLTIQCQVDSQVTMMFWYRQQPGQSLTLIATANQGSEATYESGFVIDKFPISRPNLTFSTLTVSNMSPEDSSIYLCSVDHGKPETQYFGPGTRLLVL.

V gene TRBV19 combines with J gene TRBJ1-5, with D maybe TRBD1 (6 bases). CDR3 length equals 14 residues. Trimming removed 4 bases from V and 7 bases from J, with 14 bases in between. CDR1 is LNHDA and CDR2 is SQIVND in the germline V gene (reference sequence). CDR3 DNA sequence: TGTGCCAGTAGTACCCGACAGGTCGGGCAGCCCCAGCATTTT. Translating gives CASSTRQVGQPQHF.

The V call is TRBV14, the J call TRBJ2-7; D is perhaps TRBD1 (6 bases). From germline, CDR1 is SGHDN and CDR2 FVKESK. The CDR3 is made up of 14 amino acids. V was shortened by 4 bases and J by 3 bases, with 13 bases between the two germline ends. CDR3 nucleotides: TGTGCCAGCAGCCTGTCAGGGGCTCGCTACGAGCAGTACTTC. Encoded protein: CASSLSGARYEQYF.

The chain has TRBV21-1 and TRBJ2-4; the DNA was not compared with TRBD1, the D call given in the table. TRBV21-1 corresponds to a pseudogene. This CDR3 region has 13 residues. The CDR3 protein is CASSKGWAHTQYF. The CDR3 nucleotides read TGTGCCAGCAGCAAAGGGTGGGCCCACACTCAGTACTTC.

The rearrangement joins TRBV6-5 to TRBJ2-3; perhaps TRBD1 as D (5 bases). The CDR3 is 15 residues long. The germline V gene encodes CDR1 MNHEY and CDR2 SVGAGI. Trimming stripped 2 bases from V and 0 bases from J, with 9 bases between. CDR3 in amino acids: CASSYRQSSTDTQYF. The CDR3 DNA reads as TGTGCCAGCAGTTACAGACAGTCTAGCACAGATACGCAGTATTTT.

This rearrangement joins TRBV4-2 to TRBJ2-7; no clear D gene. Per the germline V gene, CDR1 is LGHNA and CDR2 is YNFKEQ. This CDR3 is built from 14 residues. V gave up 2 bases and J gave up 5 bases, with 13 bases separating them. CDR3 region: CASSQSVSRNEQYF. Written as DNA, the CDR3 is TGTGCCAGCAGCCAATCGGTTTCTAGGAACGAGCAGTACTTC.

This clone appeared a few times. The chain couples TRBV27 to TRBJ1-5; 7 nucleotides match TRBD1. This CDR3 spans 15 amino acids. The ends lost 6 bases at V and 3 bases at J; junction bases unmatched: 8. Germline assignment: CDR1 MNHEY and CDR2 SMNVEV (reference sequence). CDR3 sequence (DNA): TGTGCCAGCAGCCTTCAGGGGGAGCTCAATCAGCCCCAGCATTTT. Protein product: CASSLQGELNQPQHF.

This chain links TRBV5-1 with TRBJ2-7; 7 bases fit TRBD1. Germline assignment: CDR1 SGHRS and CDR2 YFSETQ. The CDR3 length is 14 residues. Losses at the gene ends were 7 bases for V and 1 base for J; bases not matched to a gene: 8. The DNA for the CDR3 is TGCGCCAGCGCAACCGGGACAGCGTCCTACGAGCAGTACTTC. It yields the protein CASATGTASYEQYF.

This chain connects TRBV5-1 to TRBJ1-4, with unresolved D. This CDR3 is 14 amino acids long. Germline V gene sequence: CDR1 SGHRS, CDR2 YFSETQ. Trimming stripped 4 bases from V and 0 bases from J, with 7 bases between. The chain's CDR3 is CASSREPTNEKLFF. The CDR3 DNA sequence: TGCGCCAGCAGCCGGGAACCAACTAATGAAAAACTGTTTTTT.

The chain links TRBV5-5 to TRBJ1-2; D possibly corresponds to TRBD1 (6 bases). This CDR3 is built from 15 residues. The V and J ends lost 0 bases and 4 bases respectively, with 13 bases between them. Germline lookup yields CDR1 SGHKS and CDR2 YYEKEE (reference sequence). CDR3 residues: CASSLAFSGVYGYTF. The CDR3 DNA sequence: TGTGCCAGCAGCTTGGCCTTTTCAGGGGTCTATGGCTACACCTTC.

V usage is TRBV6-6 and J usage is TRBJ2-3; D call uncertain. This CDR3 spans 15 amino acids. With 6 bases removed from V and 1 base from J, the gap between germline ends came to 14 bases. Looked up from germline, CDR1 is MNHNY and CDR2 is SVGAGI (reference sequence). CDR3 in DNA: TGTGCCAGCAGGTGGAGTAGCCTAGGCACAGATACGCAGTATTTT. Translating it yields CASRWSSLGTDTQYF.

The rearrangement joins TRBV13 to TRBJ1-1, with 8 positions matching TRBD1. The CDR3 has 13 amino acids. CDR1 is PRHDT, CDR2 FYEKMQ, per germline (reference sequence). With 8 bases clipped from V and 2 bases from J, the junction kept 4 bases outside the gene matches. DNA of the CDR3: TGTGCCAGCGTACAGGGGGTCAACACTGAAGCTTTCTTT. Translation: CASVQGVNTEAFF.

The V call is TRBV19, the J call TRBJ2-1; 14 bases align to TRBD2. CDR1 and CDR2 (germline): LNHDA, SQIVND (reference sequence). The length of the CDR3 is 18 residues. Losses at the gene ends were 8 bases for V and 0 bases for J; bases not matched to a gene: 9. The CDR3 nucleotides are TGTGCCAGTGCCCCGGGACTAGCGGGAGTACGCTCCTACAATGAGCAGTTCTTC. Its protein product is CASAPGLAGVRSYNEQFF.

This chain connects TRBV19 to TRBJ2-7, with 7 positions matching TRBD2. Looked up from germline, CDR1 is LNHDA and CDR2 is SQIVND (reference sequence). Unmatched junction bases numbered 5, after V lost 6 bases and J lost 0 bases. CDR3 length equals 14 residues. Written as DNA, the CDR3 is TGTGCCAGTAGCTTAGCGGGCACCTCCTACGAGCAGTACTTC. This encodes CASSLAGTSYEQYF.